These 8 T cell receptor beta chains originate from one sample sequenced in a study of molecular identifiers for immune sequencing clone quantification. MiXCR, applied by TCRdb to the PCR reads, yields one record per CDR3 protein. The sample holds about 640,000 distinct CDR3 sequences, approximately 20% seen once. Sequencing was done on a sample of naive CD8+ T cells from blood, with Jurkat cell RNA spiked in. Regarding subset: FACS-sorted CD8+CD4-CCR7+CD45RA+ naive T cells. The receptors come from a human donor in good health. Some libraries in this study had Jurkat cell RNA spiked in.

V usage is TRBV19 and J usage is TRBJ1-2; the D is unclear. Germline V gene sequence: CDR1 LNHDA, CDR2 SQIVND (reference sequence). The V and J ends lost 0 bases and 2 bases respectively, with 4 bases between them. The CDR3 is 13 amino acids. CDR3 nucleotides: TGTGCCAGTAGTATAGATCCAAACTATGGCTACACCTTC. Encoded protein: CASSIDPNYGYTF.

This chain joins TRBV13 and TRBJ2-1; D is unresolved. The V end lost 2 bases, the J end lost 7 bases, and 6 bases lay between the germline ends. Germline V CDR1 and CDR2: PRHDT, FYEKMQ (reference sequence). The CDR3 contains 12 residues. The DNA of the CDR3 is TGTGCCAGCAGCTTATTTGTGAATGAGCAGTTCTTC. This encodes CASSLFVNEQFF.

In this sample, this clonotype turned up many times. The rearrangement links TRBV7-9 to TRBJ2-4; no reliable D call. Per the germline V gene, CDR1 is SEHNR and CDR2 is FQNEAQ (reference sequence). This CDR3 comprises 12 residues. V gave up 2 bases and J gave up 7 bases, with 6 bases separating them. CDR3 protein: CASSLYLNIQYF. Written as DNA, the CDR3 is TGTGCCAGCAGCTTATATCTGAACATTCAGTACTTC.

Concerning this clonotype itself: Given a much more abundant clone one base away, this may be a read error. The chain carries TRBV7-6 and TRBJ1-4; D unresolved. This CDR3 is 15 amino acids long. CDR1 is SGHVS, CDR2 FNYEAQ, per germline. The CDR3 protein is CASSDHEATNEKLLF. CDR3 sequence (DNA): TGTGCCAGCAGCGATCATGAGGCAACTAATGAAAAACTGCTTTTT.

This clonotype was seen ten or more times. One end of the junction is discordant with germline, which a read error may explain. This chain links TRBV7-9 with TRBJ1-1; D not resolved. The CDR3 consists of 11 residues. The V gene's germline CDR1 is SEHNR and CDR2 FQNEAQ (reference sequence). CDR3 loop: CASSLGTLEGF. The CDR3 DNA reads as TGTGCCAGCAGCTTAGGGACCCTGGAGGGTTTT.

In this sample, this clonotype turned up many times. The rearrangement uses TRBV30 and TRBJ1-1; D ambiguous. The V and J ends lost 0 bases and 1 base respectively, with 6 bases between them. CDR1 is GTSNPN and CDR2 is SVGIG in the germline V gene (reference sequence). There are 13 residues in the CDR3. The CDR3 nucleotides are TGTGCCTGGAGTGTAGAGGGGAACACTGAAGCTTTCTTT. Translating it yields CAWSVEGNTEAFF. The whole variable domain, filled in from reference TRBV30 and TRBJ1-1, reads SQTIHQWPATLVQPVGSPLSLECTVEGTSNPNLYWYRQAAGRGLQLLFYSVGIGQISSEVPQNLSASRPQDRQFILSSKKLLLSDSGFYLCAWSVEGNTEAFFGQGTRLTVV.

In this sample, this clonotype turned up a few times. This sequence joins TRBV5-1 and TRBJ2-1; D is perhaps TRBD1 or TRBD2 (5 bases each). The CDR3 is 16 residues long. Germline CDR1 SGHRS, CDR2 YFSETQ. Trimming stripped 0 bases from V and 4 bases from J, with 14 bases between. CDR3 nucleotides: TGCGCCAGCAGCTTGGAAGGGGACCATAAGTACAATGAGCAGTTCTTC. It is translated as CASSLEGDHKYNEQFF.

This clonotype was counted ten times or more. The V and J genes are TRBV6-5 and TRBJ2-7; 13 nucleotides match TRBD2. Germline CDR1 MNHEY, CDR2 SVGAGI. V trimming: 5 bases; J trimming: 4 bases; junction bases outside the gene matches: 5. This CDR3 has 15 amino acids. The CDR3 region is CASSATSGGAYEQYF. CDR3 DNA sequence: TGTGCCAGCAGTGCCACTAGCGGGGGGGCGTACGAGCAGTACTTC.